The TCR beta chain described here comes from a study of T cell responses to AZD1222 COVID-19 vaccine. For this clone: The antigen is not known.

General study results and limits: Clonal diversity may have been underestimated in mostly white British donors. Repertoire sampling was restricted to post-peak T cell response timepoints. The CD4 TCRs associated with vaccination extended across spike and predominated at 160-218 and 743-854.

The method was immunoSEQ multiplex PCR; TCRdb's version includes in-frame clones alone and lacks a portion of them. The data hold 150,000 or so clones, with around 91% observed a single time. Germline lookup yields CDR1 SGDLS and CDR2 YYNGEE. Trimming cost V 0 bases and J 0 bases, with 10 bases left between them. CDR3 length equals 15 residues. The rearrangement joins TRBV9 to TRBJ2-7; perhaps TRBD2 as D (5 bases). Here the sequenced sample was peripheral blood, taken on day 0 of AZD1222 vaccination. The sequence derives from an adult in good health. This chain's CDR3 is CASSVGGPSSYEQYF. The CDR3 nucleotides read TGTGCCAGCAGCGTAGGCGGGCCAAGCTCCTACGAGCAGTACTTC.